Below are 24 T cell receptor beta chains sequenced from a single sample in a study of shared clonotypes between healthy human individuals. Profiled with immunoSEQ multiplex PCR; TCRdb holds only in-frame clones, not every one. The repertoire holds 850,000 to 1,100,000 clones, with roughly 80% as singletons. Sequencing was carried out using memory CD4+ T cells from PBMCs. Sample subset: CD45RA-negative fraction. All receptors come from a young man in good health. Some clones in this sample may be carry-over from other donors' samples.

This chain joins TRBV6-5 and TRBJ1-1; TRBD1 is a possible D gene (5 bases). V lost 5 bases and J lost 11, with 18 bases in between. This CDR3 comprises 13 residues. Per germline, CDR1 MNHEY and CDR2 SVGAGI. The CDR3 DNA reads as TGTGCCAGCAGTCTTGCCGGGACCCAGGCGGCTTTCTTT. Encoded protein: CASSLAGTQAAFF.

The V gene is TRBV28, the J gene TRBJ1-2, with TRBD1 as a possible D gene (6 bases). This CDR3 region has 16 residues. Germline CDR1 reads MDHEN; CDR2 reads SYDVKM. Trimming removed 6 bases at V and 8 bases at J, with 25 bases between. CDR3 residues: CASSSGTSGAAGGYTF. The CDR3 nucleotides are TGTGCCAGCAGCTCAGGGACTTCAGGGGCCGCGGGCGGCTACACCTTC.

In the case of this clone: This sample includes further DNA sequences coding for the same CDR3. The CDR3 bases are TGTGCCAGCACGAGACAGGGGAGTGGTGGTTACACCTTC. It codes for CASTRQGSGGYTF. The chain combines TRBV28 with TRBJ1-2; 8 bases fit TRBD1. The CDR3 is 13 residues long. The V segment lost 7 bases and the J segment 11 bases; nucleotides outside the gene matches: 12. The germline V gene encodes CDR1 MDHEN and CDR2 SYDVKM.

This chain links TRBV6-6 with TRBJ2-7; tentative D call: TRBD1 (6 bases). The germline V gene encodes CDR1 MNHNY and CDR2 SVGAGI (reference sequence). Deletions cut 4 bases from V and 1 base from J, with 8 bases between. This CDR3 comprises 13 residues. The CDR3 bases are TGTGCCAGCAGTTTCGGACAGTCCTACGAGCAGTACTTC. This gives the protein CASSFGQSYEQYF.

The J gene is TRBJ1-2, the V gene TRBV28, with D perhaps matching TRBD1 (5 bases). Trimming cost V 5 bases and J 0 bases, with 10 bases left between them. The germline gives CDR1 MDHEN, CDR2 SYDVKM. The CDR3 covers 14 residues. CDR3 nucleotides: TGTGCCAGCAGTGCAGGGCCTCCTAACTATGGCTACACCTTC. Encoded protein: CASSAGPPNYGYTF.

The chain links TRBV5-4 to TRBJ2-5; tentatively, D is TRBD2 (6 bases). CDR1 and CDR2 from the germline V gene are SGHNT and YYREEE (reference sequence). V lost 3 bases to trimming and J lost 5 bases, with 11 bases between them. This CDR3 is built from 13 residues. The CDR3 region is CASSSPAGETQYF. In DNA, the CDR3 is TGTGCCAGCAGCTCACCTGCGGGGGAGACCCAGTACTTC.

The table lists this clone with many counts. The chain employs TRBV11-2 and TRBJ2-2, with a tentative D call TRBD1 (5 bases). This CDR3 region has 16 residues. Trimming took off 2 bases at V and 3 bases at J, with 13 bases between the two ends. From germline, CDR1 is SGHAT and CDR2 FQNNGV. For the CDR3, the DNA is TGTGCCAGCAGCTTAAACCCAGGCAGGGACACCGGGGAGCTGTTTTTT. It is translated as CASSLNPGRDTGELFF.

On this clone: Other DNA sequences within the sample encode an identical CDR3. The V call is TRBV5-1, the J call TRBJ2-7, with D perhaps TRBD2 (6 bases). The V gene lost 1 base and the J gene lost 4 bases, with 9 bases spanning the gap. CDR1 SGHRS and CDR2 YFSETQ come from the germline V gene. The CDR3 runs 13 residues. The CDR3 sequence: CASSLLAGYEQYF. In nucleotides, the CDR3 is TGCGCCAGCAGCTTGTTGGCGGGGTACGAGCAGTACTTC.

V is TRBV19 and J is TRBJ2-1; tentatively, D is TRBD2 (6 bases). V was shortened by 5 bases and J by 7 bases, with 18 bases between the two germline ends. This CDR3 comprises 15 residues. Germline CDR1 and CDR2: LNHDA and SQIVND (reference sequence). In DNA, the CDR3 is TGTGCCAGTAGTTTCCGGGGGAAGGTTGATAATGAGCAGTTCTTC. The encoded protein is CASSFRGKVDNEQFF.

The gene calls are TRBV2 and TRBJ1-2, with 7 bases lining up with TRBD1. Germline CDR1 is SNHLY and CDR2 is FYNNEI. The CDR3 contains 14 residues. The V segment lost 7 bases and the J segment 2 bases; nucleotides outside the gene matches: 7. CDR3 amino acids: CASNRDSLNYGYTF. The CDR3, as DNA: TGTGCCAGCAACAGGGACAGCTTAAACTATGGCTACACCTTC.

V is TRBV6-5 and J is TRBJ2-1; no clear D gene. Germline lookup yields CDR1 MNHEY and CDR2 SVGAGI. The CDR3 loop spans 14 amino acids. Trimming pared 5 bases from V and 8 bases from J, leaving 16 bases between. The CDR3 DNA reads as TGTGCCAGCAGTAACGGATCCCCTACGGATGAGCAGTTCTTC. It is translated as CASSNGSPTDEQFF.

This sequence joins TRBV5-1 and TRBJ2-7; 9 bases line up with TRBD2. The junction had 7 bases not matched to a gene; V was cut back by 4 bases and J by 5 bases. Germline V gives CDR1 SGHRS, CDR2 YFSETQ. CDR3 length equals 14 residues. DNA for the CDR3: TGCGCCAGCAGCCAGACTAGCGGTCACGACGAGCAGTACTTC. Amino acids: CASSQTSGHDEQYF.

J is TRBJ1-4 and V is TRBV18, with TRBD1 identical over 8 bases. Germline CDR1 reads KGHSH; CDR2 reads LQKENI. This CDR3 is 15 amino acids long. V was pared by 4 bases and J by 2 bases, with 3 bases of the junction left unmatched. The CDR3 protein is CASSQGTGTNEKLFF. The CDR3 coding sequence is TGTGCCAGCTCACAAGGGACAGGCACTAATGAAAAACTGTTTTTT.

Note on this clone: This CDR3 fails to terminate in the conserved phenylalanine or tryptophan, so it likely reflects a read error. No DNA is shown, since the ends of the CDR3 on it are uncertain; the CDR3 is the one TCRdb lists. CDR3 sequence reads: CASSLRGQGAPTL. The rearrangement joins TRBV6-5 to TRBJ2-7; the listed D gene, TRBD1, was not tested against the DNA. With termini counted, the CDR3 has 13 amino acids. Germline V gene sequence: CDR1 MNHEY, CDR2 SVGAGI.

This chain uses TRBV5-1 with TRBJ2-1; D may match TRBD1 or TRBD2 (5 bases each). The CDR3 consists of 14 residues. V shed 4 bases and J shed 2 bases, with 10 bases lying between them. Per the germline V gene, CDR1 is SGHRS and CDR2 is YFSETQ. CDR3 bases: TGCGCCAGCAGCGTAACGGGGCCCTACAATGAGCAGTTCTTC. Its protein is CASSVTGPYNEQFF.

The rearrangement uses TRBV19 and TRBJ1-2; a weak D match, TRBD1 (6 bases). Germline V CDR1 and CDR2: LNHDA, SQIVND (reference sequence). The germline V and J ends were trimmed by 5 bases and 4 bases, with 14 bases remaining between them. The CDR3 spans 14 residues. CDR3 protein: CASSDDRPPYGYTF. The CDR3 coding sequence is TGTGCCAGTAGTGACGACAGGCCCCCCTATGGCTACACCTTC.

This clone was counted only a few times. The chain has TRBV5-1 and TRBJ2-5; possibly TRBD1 or TRBD2 for D (5 bases each). This CDR3 comprises 14 residues. V was shortened by 4 bases and J by 4 bases, with 14 bases between the two germline ends. Germline assignment: CDR1 SGHRS and CDR2 YFSETQ. The CDR3 loop is CASSRSGDAETQYF. CDR3 nucleotides: TGCGCCAGCAGCCGGTCCGGGGACGCAGAGACCCAGTACTTC.

The V gene is TRBV5-1, the J gene TRBJ2-1; 7 bases align to TRBD2. The CDR3 has 18 residues. Trimming at V came to 4 bases and at J to 7 bases, leaving 20 bases not matched to a gene. The V gene's germline CDR1 is SGHRS and CDR2 YFSETQ. CDR3: CASSLTQGMNGRNNEQFF. The CDR3 DNA sequence: TGCGCCAGCAGCCTTACTCAGGGAATGAACGGGAGGAATAATGAGCAGTTCTTC.

V gene TRBV5-4 combines with J gene TRBJ2-7; 8 bases are a match to TRBD1. V was clipped by 5 bases and J by 4 bases; unmatched bases: 5. This CDR3 region has 13 residues. Germline V gene data show CDR1 as SGHNT and CDR2 as YYREEE (reference sequence). Here the CDR3 DNA reads TGTGCCAGCAGTAGGACAGGGTCGTACGAGCAGTACTTC. Its translation: CASSRTGSYEQYF.

In the case of this clone: Only one base separates this from a far larger clonotype, so it likely reflects a read error. This chain links TRBV11-2 with TRBJ2-1; D is unresolved. Germline-derived CDR1 and CDR2 are SGHAT and FQNNGV. The CDR3 runs 14 residues. The DNA of the CDR3 is TGTGCCAGCAGCCGACCAGGAACCTACAATAAGCAGTTCTTC. It specifies CASSRPGTYNKQFF.

The chain couples TRBV6-4 to TRBJ1-3; 8 nucleotides line up with TRBD1. From germline, CDR1 is MRHNA and CDR2 SNTAGT. V was clipped by 9 bases and J by 0 bases; unmatched bases: 7. The CDR3 contains 15 residues. CDR3 in amino acids: CASPHTGGSGNTIYF. The CDR3 DNA follows: TGTGCCAGTCCTCATACAGGGGGCTCTGGAAACACCATATATTTT.

A note on this clone: With a much larger clone just one base away, this may be a read error. This same CDR3 is encoded by further DNA sequences in the sample. The chain has TRBV7-8 and TRBJ1-5; no clear D gene. The length of the CDR3 is 16 residues. CDR1 SGHVS and CDR2 FQNEAQ come from the germline V gene. The CDR3 nucleotides are TGCGCCAGCAGCTTAGGTGGAGGGCGGGACAATCAGCCCCAGCATTTT. This sequence encodes CASSLGGGRDNQPQHF.

This clone has just one count. The V and J genes are TRBV6-5 and TRBJ2-7, with D perhaps TRBD1 (5 bases). V lost 5 bases and J 4 bases, leaving 9 bases between the germline ends. CDR1 is MNHEY and CDR2 is SVGAGI in the germline V gene. This CDR3 region has 12 residues. The CDR3: CASSDPGYEQYF. CDR3 bases: TGTGCCAGCAGTGACCCAGGGTACGAGCAGTACTTC.

The rearrangement uses TRBV9 and TRBJ2-6; no reliable D call. V shed 3 bases and J shed 0 bases, with 10 bases lying between them. CDR1 is SGDLS, CDR2 YYNGEE, per germline. The CDR3 has 16 residues. The CDR3 bases are TGTGCCAGCAGCGCGTGGGCTAGCTCTGGGGCCAACGTCCTGACTTTC. This encodes CASSAWASSGANVLTF.